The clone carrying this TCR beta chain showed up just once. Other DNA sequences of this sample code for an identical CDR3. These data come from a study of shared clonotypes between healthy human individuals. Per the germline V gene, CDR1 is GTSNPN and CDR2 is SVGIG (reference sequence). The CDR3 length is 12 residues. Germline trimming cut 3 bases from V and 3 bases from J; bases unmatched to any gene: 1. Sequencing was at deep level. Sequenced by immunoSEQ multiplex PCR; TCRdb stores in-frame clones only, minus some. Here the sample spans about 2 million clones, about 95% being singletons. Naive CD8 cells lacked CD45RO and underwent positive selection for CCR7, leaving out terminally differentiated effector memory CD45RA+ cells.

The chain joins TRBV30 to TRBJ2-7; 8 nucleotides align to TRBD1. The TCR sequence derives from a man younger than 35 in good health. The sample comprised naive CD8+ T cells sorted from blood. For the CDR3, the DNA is TGTGCCTGGAGCGGACAGGGCTACGAGCAGTACTTC. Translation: CAWSGQGYEQYF.